Reported below is one TCR beta chain. The authors divided CD4+ cells into CD45RA+ naive and CD45RA-negative memory subsets. The entry originates in a study of shared clonotypes between healthy human individuals. Across the study: A few men and two women, aged 18 to 49, were donors. A donor's plate count was three for CD4 naive and three for CD4 memory; CD8 naive had two and CD8 memory one.

V lost 0 bases and J 5 bases, leaving 20 bases between the germline ends. The CDR3 consists of 17 residues. Looked up from germline, CDR1 is SGHRS and CDR2 is YFSETQ. TCRdb's copy holds only in-frame clones and misses some; the assay was immunoSEQ multiplex PCR. The repertoire holds some 2,400,000 clones, with roughly 95% as singletons. This chain joins TRBV5-1 and TRBJ1-1; D is perhaps TRBD1 (6 bases). The sequencing sample was made of naive CD4+ T cells sorted from blood. Subset here: CD45RA+ positively selected. The receptor's source is a man younger than 35 in good health. CDR3 in amino acids: CASSLEAQGRVGTEAFF. Here the CDR3 DNA reads TGCGCCAGCAGCTTGGAGGCTCAGGGGCGGGTTGGTACTGAAGCTTTCTTT.